Listed here are 28 T cell receptor beta chains from one sample, sequenced in a study of cytomegalovirus exposure and HLA in healthy donors. 60 Vbeta and 13 Jbeta primers were used in PCR. Sequencing used immunoSEQ multiplex PCR; TCRdb keeps in-frame clones, though not all of them. The table lists roughly 140,000 clones, with 0.96% in the top ten. The sample taken for sequencing was PBMCs. Receptor source: a male donor in good health and CMV-seronegative.

The CDR3 is CAWRGTGFAQPQHF. The CDR3 nucleotides read TGTGCCTGGAGGGGGACAGGCTTCGCTCAGCCCCAGCATTTT. This sequence joins TRBV30 and TRBJ1-5, with 8 bases lining up with TRBD1. CDR1 and CDR2 from the germline V gene are GTSNPN and SVGIG (reference sequence). With V trimmed by 3 bases and J by 6 bases, 7 bases remained unmatched. CDR3 length equals 14 residues.

This rearrangement joins TRBV11-2 to TRBJ2-3; 8 positions agree with TRBD2. CDR1 is SGHAT and CDR2 is FQNNGV in the germline V gene. V trimming: 1 base; J trimming: 2 bases; junction bases outside the gene matches: 2. CDR3 length equals 15 residues. In DNA, the CDR3 is TGTGCCAGCAGCTTAGGGCGGGGGGACACAGATACGCAGTATTTT. This translates into CASSLGRGDTDTQYF.

The chain links TRBV4-2 to TRBJ1-2; 9 bases map to TRBD1. Trimming removed 0 bases from V and 4 bases from J; junction bases left unmatched: 9. Germline V gives CDR1 LGHNA, CDR2 YNFKEQ. The CDR3 has 17 residues. The CDR3 loop is CASSQDPGQGLIYGYTF. CDR3 DNA: TGTGCCAGCAGCCAAGATCCGGGACAGGGATTGATCTATGGCTACACCTTC.

The J gene is TRBJ2-1, the V gene TRBV5-1; tentatively, D is TRBD2 (6 bases). Germline CDR1 is SGHRS and CDR2 is YFSETQ. The V and J ends lost 2 bases and 5 bases respectively, with 11 bases between them. CDR3 length: 14 residues. For the CDR3, the DNA is TGCGCCAGCAGCTTCCGGGGGATGGACAATGAGCAGTTCTTC. The encoded protein is CASSFRGMDNEQFF.

The V call is TRBV18, the J call TRBJ2-6; D is uncertain. Germline V gene lookup returns CDR1 KGHSH and CDR2 LQKENI. The CDR3 is 19 amino acids. Trimming cost V 2 bases and J 1 base, with 18 bases left between them. The CDR3 nucleotides are TGTGCCAGCTCACCAGGGCCAGCACCAACCAAATCTGGGGCCAACGTCCTGACTTTC. It is translated as CASSPGPAPTKSGANVLTF.

The V gene is TRBV7-9, the J gene TRBJ2-1, with TRBD2 matching 10 bases. Per the germline V gene, CDR1 is SEHNR and CDR2 is FQNEAQ (reference sequence). Unmatched junction bases numbered 2, after V lost 1 base and J lost 2 bases. The CDR3 has 16 amino acids. CDR3 region: CASSLDLAGAYNEQFF. CDR3 DNA sequence: TGTGCCAGCAGCTTAGATCTAGCGGGGGCCTACAATGAGCAGTTCTTC.

The chain employs TRBV7-2 and TRBJ2-5; the D gene is possibly TRBD2 (6 bases). The J call is uncertain, as TRBJ2-7 better fits the DNA end. This CDR3 is 14 amino acids long. Germline V CDR1 and CDR2: SGHTA, FQGNSA. CDR3 nucleotides: TGTGCCAGCAGCTTAGCGGGACTGTCTTACGAGCAGTACTTC. As protein: CASSLAGLSYEQYF.

The chain couples TRBV13 to TRBJ2-7; D is ambiguous. Between the trimmed V and J ends, which lost 1 base and 0 bases, there was a span of 10 bases. This CDR3 comprises 15 residues. Germline loops: CDR1 PRHDT, CDR2 FYEKMQ (reference sequence). For the CDR3, the DNA is TGTGCCAGCAGCTTAGCAGGTTTCAGCTCCTACGAGCAGTACTTC. Translated, it gives CASSLAGFSSYEQYF.

The genes are TRBV7-6 and TRBJ2-7; 7 nucleotides line up with TRBD2. In germline, CDR1 is SGHVS, CDR2 FNYEAQ. This CDR3 has 15 amino acids. With V trimmed by 7 bases and J by 2 bases, 11 bases remained unmatched. The CDR3 DNA sequence: TGTGCCAGCACCCGGGAGGTGGGGCCAACCTACGAGCAGTACTTC. Translating it yields CASTREVGPTYEQYF. The full variable domain, with the rest looked up from reference TRBV7-6 and TRBJ2-7, is GAGVSQSPRYKVTKRGQDVALRCDPISGHVSLYWYRQALGQGPEFLTYFNYEAQQDKSGLPNDRFSAERPEGSISTLTIQRTEQRDSAMYRCASTREVGPTYEQYFGPGTRLTVT.

This rearrangement joins TRBV29-1 to TRBJ2-7; TRBD1 matches 9 bases. The junction had 7 bases not matched to a gene; V was cut back by 8 bases and J by 5 bases. The CDR3 covers 12 residues. Germline lookup yields CDR1 SQVTM and CDR2 ANQGSEA. The CDR3 DNA is TGCAGCACAGCCGGGACAGGGAACGAGCAGTACTTC. Encoded protein: CSTAGTGNEQYF.

The chain couples TRBV5-1 to TRBJ1-4, with D hard to call. The CDR3 runs to 15 residues. Looked up from germline, CDR1 is SGHRS and CDR2 is YFSETQ. The V gene lost 0 bases and the J gene lost 2 bases, with 8 bases spanning the gap. The CDR3 region is CASSLGEATNEKLFF. CDR3 coding DNA: TGCGCCAGCAGCTTGGGGGAGGCGACTAATGAAAAACTGTTTTTT.

The chain links TRBV11-3 to TRBJ2-5; no clear D. The ends were cut back, 4 bases at V and 0 bases at J, with 3 bases in the middle. CDR1 SGHNT and CDR2 YENEEA come from the germline V gene. This CDR3 region has 12 residues. In DNA, the CDR3 is TGTGCCAGCAGCTCTAACCAAGAGACCCAGTACTTC. This codes for CASSSNQETQYF.

The rearrangement links TRBV9 to TRBJ2-1; possible D gene TRBD2, 5 bases. The CDR3 is made up of 14 amino acids. Germline V lookup: CDR1 SGDLS, CDR2 YYNGEE. The germline V and J ends were trimmed by 4 bases and 8 bases, with 16 bases remaining between them. CDR3 loop: CASSPGPRGDEQFF. The CDR3 bases are TGTGCCAGCAGCCCGGGCCCCCGGGGAGATGAGCAGTTCTTC.

The V call is TRBV27, the J call TRBJ1-1; 7 nucleotides agree with TRBD1. Germline values: CDR1 MNHEY, CDR2 SMNVEV (reference sequence). V was clipped by 8 bases and J by 7 bases; unmatched bases: 7. The CDR3 has 12 residues. The CDR3 nucleotides are TGTGCCAGCCAGGGGGATTGGGGTGAAGCTTTCTTT. Translating gives CASQGDWGEAFF.

CDR3 residues: CASSLSGEEQFF. The CDR3, as DNA: TGCGCCAGCAGCCTTTCAGGGGAAGAGCAGTTCTTC. The chain carries TRBV5-1 and TRBJ2-1; maybe TRBD1 (6 bases). The CDR3 runs 12 residues. From germline, CDR1 is SGHRS and CDR2 YFSETQ. V was shortened by 4 bases and J by 10 bases, with 12 bases between the two germline ends.

The chain joins TRBV5-6 to TRBJ1-4; 11 bases line up with TRBD1. The CDR3 sequence is 18 residues long. V was clipped by 4 bases and J by 8 bases; unmatched bases: 16. Germline values: CDR1 SGHDT, CDR2 YYEEEE. CDR3 loop: CASSQGRTGGLMVEKLFF. CDR3 nucleotides: TGTGCCAGCAGCCAGGGTCGGACAGGGGGCTTGATGGTAGAAAAACTGTTTTTT.

This chain connects TRBV6-1 to TRBJ1-1; a possible D gene is TRBD1 (5 bases). Germline-derived CDR1 and CDR2 are MNHNS and SASEGT. The CDR3 spans 15 residues. V shed 1 base and J shed 1 base, with 10 bases lying between them. CDR3 sequence: CASSEVAGQNTEAFF. DNA for the CDR3: TGTGCCAGCAGTGAAGTGGCAGGGCAGAACACTGAAGCTTTCTTT.

V gene TRBV18 combines with J gene TRBJ2-6; unclear D gene. The CDR3 sequence is 17 residues long. Germline V gene data show CDR1 as KGHSH and CDR2 as LQKENI. The V and J ends lost 0 bases and 0 bases respectively, with 9 bases between them. The CDR3 loop reads CASSPPNSRSGANVLTF. The CDR3 coding sequence is TGTGCCAGCTCACCACCGAACAGTCGCTCTGGGGCCAACGTCCTGACTTTC.

The chain is built from TRBV6-5 and TRBJ2-5, with D maybe TRBD1 (6 bases). The CDR3 covers 14 residues. Germline lookup yields CDR1 MNHEY and CDR2 SVGAGI. V shed 0 bases and J shed 7 bases, with 12 bases lying between them. The CDR3 coding sequence is TGTGCCAGCAGTTACTCGTCAGGGGTTGGGACCCAGTACTTC. It encodes CASSYSSGVGTQYF.

The V call is TRBV27, the J call TRBJ1-2; 10 nucleotides match TRBD1. The CDR3 sequence is 15 residues long. Germline CDR1 and CDR2: MNHEY and SMNVEV (reference sequence). Trimming took 3 bases from V and 7 from J; bases not matched to a gene: 8. The CDR3 loop is CASSLTGGTRSGYTF. In DNA, the CDR3 is TGTGCCAGCAGTTTGACAGGGGGCACCCGATCTGGCTACACCTTC.

J is TRBJ1-1 and V is TRBV30, with D perhaps matching TRBD1 (6 bases). The germline gives CDR1 GTSNPN, CDR2 SVGIG (reference sequence). V lost 5 bases and J 0 bases, leaving 10 bases between the germline ends. The CDR3 has 13 residues. CDR3: CAWAGAMNTEAFF. In DNA form, the CDR3 reads TGTGCCTGGGCAGGGGCGATGAACACTGAAGCTTTCTTT.

The chain recombines TRBV5-8 with TRBJ1-3; D gene uncertain. Trimming took off 4 bases at V and 2 bases at J, with 19 bases between the two ends. The CDR3 runs to 17 residues. Per germline, CDR1 SGHTS and CDR2 YDEGEE. The CDR3 region is CASSLGVAPSAGNTIYF. In DNA, the CDR3 is TGTGCCAGCAGCCTGGGTGTTGCTCCCTCGGCTGGAAACACCATATATTTT.

The CDR3 here is CASSSGERDYGYTF. CDR3 coding DNA: TGTGCCAGCAGTTCTGGAGAACGAGACTATGGCTACACCTTC. The chain couples TRBV27 to TRBJ1-2; D not resolved. V lost 4 bases, J lost 3 bases, and 12 bases lay in between. The germline V gene encodes CDR1 MNHEY and CDR2 SMNVEV (reference sequence). The CDR3 consists of 14 residues.

This chain joins TRBV5-1 and TRBJ2-5; tentatively, D is TRBD2 (6 bases). The CDR3 is made up of 15 amino acids. V lost 5 bases and J 3 bases, leaving 17 bases between the germline ends. CDR1 is SGHRS, CDR2 YFSETQ, per germline. The CDR3 sequence is CASSPVGPGEETQYF. Here the CDR3 DNA reads TGCGCCAGCAGTCCTGTAGGGCCGGGGGAAGAGACCCAGTACTTC.

V usage is TRBV27 and J usage is TRBJ1-2; 9 nucleotides align to TRBD1. CDR1 is MNHEY, CDR2 SMNVEV, per germline (reference sequence). The J segment lost 8 bases and the V segment lost 6 bases, leaving 10 bases of the junction unmatched. The length of the CDR3 is 14 residues. The CDR3 region has the DNA TGTGCCAGCAGGACCGGGACAGGGAGCGTGGGCTACACCTTC. This codes for CASRTGTGSVGYTF.

The gene calls are TRBV27 and TRBJ1-6, with 10 bases that match TRBD1. Germline V gene data show CDR1 as MNHEY and CDR2 as SMNVEV (reference sequence). The CDR3 is 17 residues long. Trimming cost V 6 bases and J 10 bases; bases outside gene matches: 15. The CDR3 loop reads CASRGQGRLSGVSPLHF. CDR3 bases: TGTGCCAGCAGGGGACAGGGGCGCCTTTCTGGGGTCTCACCCCTCCACTTT.

The rearrangement links TRBV5-1 to TRBJ2-1; 12 positions agree with TRBD2. CDR1 SGHRS and CDR2 YFSETQ come from the germline V gene. There are 16 residues in the CDR3. The J segment lost 9 bases and the V segment lost 4 bases, leaving 11 bases of the junction unmatched. The CDR3: CASSPVALAGGTEQFF. The CDR3 DNA sequence: TGCGCCAGCAGCCCGGTCGCACTAGCGGGAGGCACTGAGCAGTTCTTC.

This chain uses TRBV7-2 with TRBJ2-5; 7 bases align to TRBD2. The CDR3 is made up of 14 amino acids. The V gene's germline CDR1 is SGHTA and CDR2 FQGNSA. The junction had 3 bases not matched to a gene; V was cut back by 1 base and J by 4 bases. CDR3 bases: TGTGCCAGCAGCTTAGGGGGAGGGAGAGAGACCCAGTACTTC. Its protein product is CASSLGGGRETQYF. Supplemented by reference TRBV7-2 and TRBJ2-5, the full variable domain reads GAGVSQSPSNKVTEKGKDVELRCDPISGHTALYWYRQSLGQGLEFLIYFQGNSAPDKSGLPSDRFSAERTGGSVSTLTIQRTQQEDSAVYLCASSLGGGRETQYFGPGTRLLVL.